This T cell receptor (beta chain) was identified in a study of OX40 agonist ivuxolimab in advanced cancers. Study-wide context: Ivuxolimab was a fully human IgG2 agonistic monoclonal antibody targeting the costimulatory receptor OX40 (CD134). Intravenous ivuxolimab was administered to patients every 2 weeks at six dose levels: 0.01, 0.1, 0.3, 1.5, 3 and 10 mg/kg. Among the 50 to 55 dose-escalation patients, 19 had hepatocellular carcinoma, around 15 melanoma, 9 renal cell carcinoma and 9 head and neck cancer. A male proportion of roughly 85% and a mean age of approximately 62 years, ranging from 23 to 79, were recorded for the dose-escalation cohort. Prior anti-PD-1, anti-PD-L1 or anti-CTLA-4 therapy was permitted, and 40% to 50% of dose-escalation patients had received checkpoint inhibitors. Three dose-escalation patients achieved partial responses, one with hepatocellular carcinoma and two with cutaneous melanoma. Peripheral TCRbeta sequencing aimed to test whether ivuxolimab altered TCR sequence diversity and caused clonal T-cell expansion. The paper describes the monotherapy dose-escalation part (N ≈ 52 patients) of the phase I trial of ivuxolimab.

Based on the germline V gene, the CDR1 and CDR2 sequences are SGHTA and FQGNSA. The CDR3, cysteine through phenylalanine, is 8 amino acids long. Kept here is only the CDR3 DNA, which spans 24 bases and is read in frame from base 1. The junction carries 2 bases between V and J, which are trimmed by 7 bases and 8 bases respectively. General conclusions and limits of the study: At doses of 0.1 to 3.0 mg/kg, clonal expansion of both CD4+ and CD8+ T cells in blood was seen between baseline and week 6. Low levels of normalized T-cell clonal expansion were also shown by some nonresponding patients. Antigen specificity was not determined for the clonally expanded peripheral T cells. After ivuxolimab, expanded clones were on average more numerous among CD8+ T cells than among CD4+ T cells. In the 0.1-3.0 mg/kg groups, partial responders were among the patients with the lowest normalized peripheral clonal expansion, particularly in CD8+ T cells.

Genomic DNA was isolated from the sorted cells so that the TCRbeta CDR3 region could be sequenced. TCRbeta CDR3 regions were sequenced using the immunoSEQ Assay. The source is immuneACCESS, and TCRdb retained only in-frame sequences with V and J called. Part of the clones is not carried over; for the studies checked, unresolved V genes explain less than half of this, and the remainder is unexplained. The sample table lists about 79,000 clones, less than 95% of them with a count of one. About 0.35% of the sample lies in the top ten. Concerning this clone itself: The antigen it recognizes is unknown. No base qualities exist here, and no much larger clone lies one base off it.

Patients with a history of autoimmune disease or receiving systemic immunosuppression were excluded from the trial. Peripheral blood for TCR sequencing was collected from all dose cohorts at baseline, on cycle 4 day 1, and on cycle 7 day 1. The samples were drawn from a first-in-human, open-label, multicenter phase I dose-escalation trial of ivuxolimab. Adults with locally advanced or metastatic head and neck squamous cell, hepatocellular, melanoma or renal cell carcinoma were enrolled in the trial. CD4+ and CD8+ T cells were sorted separately from peripheral blood before TCR sequencing. Recombination linked TRBV7-2 to TRBJ1-2; the D gene assignment is ambiguous. The TCR comes from an adult with an advanced solid tumor such as melanoma, head and neck, liver or kidney cancer. The sample here was CD4+ or CD8+ T cells sorted from blood, taken in a trial of the OX40 agonist ivuxolimab. CDR3 region: CASKGYTF. The sequence in DNA is TGTGCCAGCAAAGGCTACACCTTC. With all but the CDR3 taken from the reference TRBV7-2 and TRBJ1-2 genes, the full variable domain is: GAGVSQSPSNKVTEKGKDVELRCDPISGHTALYWYRQSLGQGLEFLIYFQGNSAPDKSGLPSDRFSAERTGGSVSTLTIQRTQQEDSAVYLCASKGYTFGSGTRLTVV.